This T cell receptor (beta chain) was sequenced during a study of T cells in localized non-small cell lung cancer. The method was immunoSEQ multiplex PCR; TCRdb's version includes in-frame clones alone and lacks a portion of them. The sample consists of approximately 54,000 clones, more than 80% of them appearing once. Study-level results: Of the top 100 tumor clones, median 57 were in adjacent lung, 25 to 35 among its top 100.

Germline loops: CDR1 LNHDA, CDR2 SQIVND (reference sequence). The CDR3 loop spans 17 amino acids. V lost 2 bases and J lost 3; bases outside the gene matches: 5. In regard to this clone: Its antigen is not identified.

The starting material was peripheral blood, obtained before any cancer treatment. This TCR came from a woman aged 35-75 years with stage I lung adenocarcinoma. The J gene is TRBJ2-1, the V gene TRBV19; TRBD2 agrees at 12 bases. The CDR3 DNA is TGTGCCAGTAGTATATTACTAGCGGGGGGCCTCTACAATGAGCAGTTCTTC. Translating gives CASSILLAGGLYNEQFF.